This T cell receptor (beta chain) was documented in a study of cytomegalovirus exposure and HLA in healthy donors (dated by TCRdb to 2016 to 2017). Describing the broader study: An earlier analysis of around 600 of the donors reported approximately 270 Gb of sequence data and about 100 million unique TCR beta sequences from about 200 million T cells. The study combined high-throughput TCR immunosequencing, statistical association of individual TCRs with disease status, and machine learning to predict cytomegalovirus infection status. In addition to the first cohort of several hundred subjects, a separate validation cohort of around 110 different subjects was used. The later analysis used no new phenotypic data to find candidate immune exposures, relying instead on TCR beta sequences and their occurrence across donors. Among several hundred genotyped donors of the cohort, an average of roughly 230,000 unique TCR beta nucleotide sequences was sequenced per donor, of which about 20% were non-productive. An earlier analysis of approximately 630 of the donors applied high-throughput TCR beta sequencing to assess whether each TCR beta V gene segment acted as functional or pseudogenic. The study used immunosequencing to profile the T cell repertoires of approximately 650 subjects and linked those repertoires to cytomegalovirus serostatus. The number of typed donors differed by locus: about 620-630 for A, B, C, DRB1 and DQB1; some 500 for DQA1; approximately 600 for DPA1; and approximately 450 for DPB1. A later analysis re-examined previously published TCR beta repertoires from about 670 donors and added high-resolution HLA genotyping to investigate patterns of TCR occurrence. Every repertoire in the discovery cohort had been generated on one and the same sequencing platform. An early release that covered 640 HLA-typed donors contained around 300 gigabases of sequencing data and around 85 million unique TCR sequences. The aim of the study was to test whether cataloging public T cell receptors could identify signatures of past pathogen exposure. A later genetic analysis used genome-wide SNP genotypes for about three fifths of the 666 donors, treating that subset as a discovery cohort. Both class I and class II loci were covered by HLA typing, at four-digit resolution. Among the roughly 390 genotyped donors, around 81% belonged to the genetic ancestry cluster associated with self-reported Caucasian donors. Several DR-DQ haplotypes were handled as single units for association and clustering because linkage in the cohort was strong. Donor age, sex, ethnicity and CMV serostatus were compiled alongside the repertoire data. Study-level results and caveats: In a later analysis, the rate of TCR association differed among HLA loci, with DRB1 alleles having the most associated TCRs and HLA-C alleles having the fewest. A cluster of highly shared sequence variants was judged likely to be a technical artifact of the sequencing pipeline. Most TCR sequences were observed very rarely across donors, whereas some public TCRs were present in many individuals. Compared with the roughly 710-donor mean, donors in an Asian-associated ancestry cluster had fewer N-insertions in productive TCRs, according to a later genetic analysis. In a later genetic analysis, a missense DCLRE1C variant was associated with V-gene and J-gene trimming of TCR beta chains, and the association was replicated in an independent cohort. The presence/absence analyses assumed that sequencing depth was roughly uniform across donors, and that assumption may not be true. In an earlier analysis of about 600 of the donors, most TCR beta V segments appeared in productive rearrangements about 87% or about 30% of the time, broadly matching IMGT annotations. Linkage disequilibrium might explain the correlated functional status among segregating V segments, but an unknown experimental factor could not be excluded. In a later analysis, most CMV-associated TCR beta chains were found to appear HLA-restricted, with HLA associations seemingly driven largely by CMV exposure. A later analysis reported that several top co-occurrence clusters appeared linked to parvovirus B19, influenza, CMV and Epstein-Barr virus. Around 16 rarely observed V segments, including chromosome 9 orphons, were excluded from the earlier analysis of several hundred of the donors because counts were too low. A further reported finding was that TCR beta sequences accurately predicted the HLA-A and HLA-B alleles for most subjects in the first cohort. According to the authors, the approach could potentially be generalized to other disease states and immunological phenotypes. Some IMGT-functional V segments, including TRBV6-2 and TRBV6-3, could not be told apart with the 87-base-pair reads, so those segments were excluded. In this cohort, only TCR beta chains were sequenced, and detectable features were limited by the absence of alpha or paired-chain data. In the study, 150 to 200 TCR beta chains were listed as associated with cytomegalovirus. When HLA alleles, especially DR and DQ, strongly co-occurred, TCR associations were difficult to assign to individual alleles. The classifier was reported to diagnose cytomegalovirus status with high specificity and sensitivity in both the original and validation cohorts. Because HLA typing was missing for some donors at each locus, association tests included only the typed subset. The only immune exposure information available for the cohort was CMV serostatus. In vitro tests confirmed that a few of the cytomegalovirus-associated TCR beta chains recognize cytomegalovirus antigens. A later analysis found that HLA-associated TCR beta chains were more clonally expanded and had lower generation probabilities than equally common non-associated chains. Specific HLA alleles were associated with some 15,000 TCR beta sequences at a false discovery rate of 0.05 in a later analysis.

Note on this clone: No antigen is known for it. Qualities for individual bases were not recorded, and no much larger clone is one base off.

The library was generated by the immunoSEQ multiplex PCR assay. A mixture of 60 forward primers for TCR Vbeta segments and 13 reverse primers for TCR Jbeta segments was used in the multiplex PCR. Amplification of the CDR3 region of rearranged TCR beta genes was performed with a multiplex PCR assay on genomic DNA. Amplified TCR beta libraries were sequenced as 87-base-pair reads on the Illumina HiSeq System. As for the authors' bioinformatics: In a later analysis, tens of millions of unique TCR beta chains were counted across the 650 to 750 repertoires, and roughly 11 million of these chains were shared by at least two donors. Raw reads were error-corrected and collapsed into unique sequences with a nearest-neighbor algorithm that merged closely related sequences to remove PCR and sequencing errors. CDR3 sequences were aligned to IMGT reference sequences to assign V, D and J gene segments. For a sequence to be retained, a match of at least six nucleotides was required to both a V gene segment and a J gene segment. A rearrangement counted as productive if the CDR3 had no stop codons and remained in frame with V and J, and every other rearrangement counted as non-productive. CDR3 was defined according to IMGT convention as the region running from the second conserved V-encoded cysteine to the conserved J-encoded phenylalanine. The earlier analysis of about 500 of the donors excluded sequences that lacked an unambiguous match to a single V gene segment. An earlier analysis of 587 of the donors called V segments functional above 56.7% productive rearrangements and segregating when the between-donor standard deviation exceeded 5%. A statistical classification framework was developed to diagnose cytomegalovirus status using the catalog of TCR beta chain sequences. In a later analysis, TCR nucleotide sequences were compared against IMGT/GENE-DB human TR gene sequences so that V and J genes could be assigned. The TCRdist pipeline was used in a later analysis to assign CDR3 sequences and most-parsimonious VDJ recombination scenarios. In a later analysis, every TCR beta chain was defined by the combination of its CDR3 amino acid sequence and its V-gene family, and reads without a unique V-gene family were dropped. As a way to deal with suspected cross-contamination and a sequencing artifact, a later analysis dropped 500 to 700 nucleotide sequences that were highly shared and had low generation probability. In a later analysis, a clonal expansion index was calculated for each public chain from normalized within-repertoire ranks of inferred template counts. In a later analysis, generation probabilities were computed using a VDJ recombination model fitted to out-of-frame rearrangements, and the results were checked against IGoR. Hypergeometric tests were used in a later analysis to score TCR-TCR, TCR-HLA and TCR-CMV co-occurrence, with a repertoire-size bias correction applied to the TCR pairs. A later analysis estimated false discovery rates by permuting HLA or CMV assignments 20 times. In a later analysis, co-occurring TCRs were grouped using DBSCAN, with TCRdist sequence similarity added in when clustering inside HLA-allele-positive subsets. Repertoires with fewer than 30,000 or more than 120,000 public chains, plus five repertoires with anomalous nucleotide sharing, were excluded from co-occurrence clustering. TCRdb retrieved this table from immuneACCESS and kept in-frame rearrangements only. Not all clones are present; in checked studies, unresolved V genes account for under half, and no reason is known for the remainder. The DNA gave D and trimming, while V, J and clone size come from that table. Present in this sample are around 99,000 clones, over 75% of which were seen just once. The top ten constitute around 2.1% of the sample.

The germline V and J ends show losses of 4 bases and 6 bases respectively, and no gene match explains 5 bases of the junction. CDR1 and CDR2 were assigned from the germline V gene as MGHRA and YSYEKL. There are 14 amino acids in the CDR3, from cysteine to phenylalanine inclusive. The only DNA kept is the CDR3, 42 bases in frame from the first base. In total, approximately 610 healthy bone marrow donors made up the cohort. At the time of sampling, all cohort members were nominally healthy, though unrecorded immune exposures were likely present. The donor tested CMV seronegative, placing the donor among the 300 to 400 seronegative members of the cohort. A peripheral blood sample was collected from each donor, and TCR beta sequencing was performed on peripheral blood mononuclear cells. The Qiagen DNeasy Blood Extraction Kit was used to extract genomic DNA from the blood cell samples.

The sequence was obtained from a man aged 30 to 39 in good health and CMV-seronegative. The sample was PBMCs. The sequence links TRBV4-1 to TRBJ2-1, with 8 bases aligning to TRBD2. The CDR3 sequence is CASSPREGGNEQFF. The DNA reads as follows: TGCGCCAGCAGCCCTCGGGAGGGGGGCAATGAGCAGTTCTTC.